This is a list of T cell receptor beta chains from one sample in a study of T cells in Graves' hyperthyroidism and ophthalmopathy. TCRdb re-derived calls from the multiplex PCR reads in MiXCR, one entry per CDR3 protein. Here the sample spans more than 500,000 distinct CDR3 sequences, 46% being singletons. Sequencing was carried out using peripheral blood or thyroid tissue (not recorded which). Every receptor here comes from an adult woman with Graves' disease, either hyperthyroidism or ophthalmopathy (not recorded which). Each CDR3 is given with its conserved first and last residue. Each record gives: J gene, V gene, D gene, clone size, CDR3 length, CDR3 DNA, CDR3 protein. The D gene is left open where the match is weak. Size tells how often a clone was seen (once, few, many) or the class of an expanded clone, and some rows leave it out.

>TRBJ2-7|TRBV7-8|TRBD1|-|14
TGTGCCAGCGTTGTAGGGACAGGGGTCTACGAGCAGTACTTC
CASVVGTGVYEQYF
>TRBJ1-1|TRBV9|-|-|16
TGTGCCAGCAGCATCAGAGGGGACGGGGAGAACACTGAAGCTTTCTTT
CASSIRGDGENTEAFF
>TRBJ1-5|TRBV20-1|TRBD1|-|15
TGCAGTGCACATGACAGGGCACTATCTGACCAGCCACAGCATTTT
CSAHDRALSDQPQHF
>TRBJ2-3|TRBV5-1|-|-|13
TGCGCCAGCAGCCCCCGCTCGGGGGATACGCAGTATTTT
CASSPRSGDTQYF
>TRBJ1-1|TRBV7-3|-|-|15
TGTGCCAGCAGCCCCCGGAGGGGCAACGGCACTGAAGCTTTCTTT
CASSPRRGNGTEAFF
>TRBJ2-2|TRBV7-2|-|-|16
TGTGCCAGCAGCGCAATGTGGGGGCAGGACACTGGGGAGCTGTTTTTT
CASSAMWGQDTGELFF
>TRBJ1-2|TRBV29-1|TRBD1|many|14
TGCAGCGCTACCGGGAGGGCAGGGGGTATGGGCTACACCTTC
CSATGRAGGMGYTF
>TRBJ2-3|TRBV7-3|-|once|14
TGTGCCAGCAGCATGAGCGCTAGCACAGATACGCAGTATTTT
CASSMSASTDTQYF
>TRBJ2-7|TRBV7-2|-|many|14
TGTGCCAGCAGCCCAGGGGGGAACTCCTACGAGCAGTACTTC
CASSPGGNSYEQYF
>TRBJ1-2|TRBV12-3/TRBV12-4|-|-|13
TGTGCCAGCAGTCAGGGGTTTGCCTATGGCTACACCTTC
CASSQGFAYGYTF
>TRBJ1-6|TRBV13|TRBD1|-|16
TGTGCCAGCAGCTTCTCGACAGGGACAGGGGATTCACCCCTCCACTTT
CASSFSTGTGDSPLHF
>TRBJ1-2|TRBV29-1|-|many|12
TGCAGCGTTGCAGGGGCGGGCTATGGCTACACCTTC
CSVAGAGYGYTF
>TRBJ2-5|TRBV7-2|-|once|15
TGTGCCAGCAGCTTTGGAGGCGGGTACCAAGAGACCCAGTACTTC
CASSFGGGYQETQYF
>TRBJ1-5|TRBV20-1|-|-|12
TGCAGTGCCAGAGAGCCGGAAGAGACCCAGCATTTT
CSAREPEETQHF